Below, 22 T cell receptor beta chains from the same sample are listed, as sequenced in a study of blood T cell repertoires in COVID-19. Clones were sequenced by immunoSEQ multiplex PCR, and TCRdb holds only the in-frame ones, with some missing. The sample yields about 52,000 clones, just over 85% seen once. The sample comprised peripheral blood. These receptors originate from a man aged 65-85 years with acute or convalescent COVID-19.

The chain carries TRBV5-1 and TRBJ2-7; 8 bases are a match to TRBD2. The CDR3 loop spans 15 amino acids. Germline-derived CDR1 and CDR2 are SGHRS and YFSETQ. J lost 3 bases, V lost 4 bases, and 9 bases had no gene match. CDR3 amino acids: CASSPGGQGHYEQYV. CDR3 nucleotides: TGCGCCAGCAGCCCGGGAGGGCAGGGTCACTACGAGCAGTACGTC.

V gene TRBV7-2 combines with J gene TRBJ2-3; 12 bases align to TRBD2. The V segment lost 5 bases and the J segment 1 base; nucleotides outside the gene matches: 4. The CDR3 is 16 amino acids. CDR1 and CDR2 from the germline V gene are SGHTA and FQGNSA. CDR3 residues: CASSPGLAGRTDTQYF. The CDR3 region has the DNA TGTGCCAGCAGCCCCGGACTAGCGGGGCGCACAGATACGCAGTATTTT. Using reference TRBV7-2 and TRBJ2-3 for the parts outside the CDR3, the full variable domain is GAGVSQSPSNKVTEKGKDVELRCDPISGHTALYWYRQSLGQGLEFLIYFQGNSAPDKSGLPSDRFSAERTGGSVSTLTIQRTQQEDSAVYLCASSPGLAGRTDTQYFGPGTRLTVL.

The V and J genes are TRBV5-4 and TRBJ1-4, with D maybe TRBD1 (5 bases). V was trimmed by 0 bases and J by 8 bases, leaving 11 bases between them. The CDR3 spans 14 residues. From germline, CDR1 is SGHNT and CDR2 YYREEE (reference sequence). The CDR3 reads CASSLDRGSEKLFF. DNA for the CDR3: TGTGCCAGCAGCTTGGACCGGGGGAGCGAAAAACTGTTTTTT.

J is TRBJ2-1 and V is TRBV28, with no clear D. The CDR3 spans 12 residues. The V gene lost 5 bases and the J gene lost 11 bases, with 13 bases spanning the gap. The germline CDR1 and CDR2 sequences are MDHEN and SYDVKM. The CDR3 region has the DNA TGTGCCAGCAGTCCTACAGCCAACCAGCAGTTCTTC. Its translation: CASSPTANQQFF.

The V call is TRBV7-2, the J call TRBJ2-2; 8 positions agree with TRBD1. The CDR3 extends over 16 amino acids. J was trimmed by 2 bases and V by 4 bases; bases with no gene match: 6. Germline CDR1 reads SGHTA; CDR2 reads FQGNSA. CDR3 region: CASSSRTGRNTGELFF. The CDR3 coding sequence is TGTGCCAGCAGCTCCCGGACAGGGCGAAACACCGGGGAGCTGTTTTTT.

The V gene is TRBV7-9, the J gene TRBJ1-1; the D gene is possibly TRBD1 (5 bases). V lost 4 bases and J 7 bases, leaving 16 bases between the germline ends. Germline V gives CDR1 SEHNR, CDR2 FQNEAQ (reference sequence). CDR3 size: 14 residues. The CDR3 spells CASSSSGGVSEAFF. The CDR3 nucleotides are TGTGCCAGCAGCTCCTCGGGGGGTGTTAGTGAAGCTTTCTTT.

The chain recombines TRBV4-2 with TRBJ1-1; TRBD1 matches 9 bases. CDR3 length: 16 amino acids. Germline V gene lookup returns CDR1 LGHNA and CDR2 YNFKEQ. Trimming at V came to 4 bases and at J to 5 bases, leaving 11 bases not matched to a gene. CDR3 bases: TGTGCCAGCAGCCGTCAGGCACAGGGGGCGCGGACTGAAGCTTTCTTT. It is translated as CASSRQAQGARTEAFF.

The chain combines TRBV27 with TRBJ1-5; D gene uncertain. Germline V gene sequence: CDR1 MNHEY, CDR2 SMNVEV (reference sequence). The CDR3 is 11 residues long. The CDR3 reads CFPNSNQPQHF. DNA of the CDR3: TGTTTCCCAAATAGCAATCAGCCCCAGCATTTT.

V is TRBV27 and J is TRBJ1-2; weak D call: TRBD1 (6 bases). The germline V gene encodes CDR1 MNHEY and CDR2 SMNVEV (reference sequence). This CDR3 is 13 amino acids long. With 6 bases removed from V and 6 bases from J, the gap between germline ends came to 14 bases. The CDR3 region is CASRFQGLDGYTF. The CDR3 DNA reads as TGTGCCAGCAGATTTCAGGGGTTGGATGGCTACACCTTC.

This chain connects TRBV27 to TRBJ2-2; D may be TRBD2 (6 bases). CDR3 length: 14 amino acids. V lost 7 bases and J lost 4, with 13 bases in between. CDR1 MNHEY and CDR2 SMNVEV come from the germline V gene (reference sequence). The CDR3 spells CASTGSRSTGELFF. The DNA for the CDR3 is TGTGCCAGCACCGGGAGCAGGAGCACCGGGGAGCTGTTTTTT.

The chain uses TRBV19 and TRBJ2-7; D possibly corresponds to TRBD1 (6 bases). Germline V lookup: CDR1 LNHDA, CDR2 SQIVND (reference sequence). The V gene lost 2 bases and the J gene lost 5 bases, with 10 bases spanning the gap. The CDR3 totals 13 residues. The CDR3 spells CASSIQGSHEQYF. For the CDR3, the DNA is TGTGCCAGTAGTATACAGGGGAGCCACGAGCAGTACTTC. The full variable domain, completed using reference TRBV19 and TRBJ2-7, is DGGITQSPKYLFRKEGQNVTLSCEQNLNHDAMYWYRQDPGQGLRLIYYSQIVNDFQKGDIAEGYSVSREKKESFPLTVTSAQKNPTAFYLCASSIQGSHEQYFGPGTRLTVT.

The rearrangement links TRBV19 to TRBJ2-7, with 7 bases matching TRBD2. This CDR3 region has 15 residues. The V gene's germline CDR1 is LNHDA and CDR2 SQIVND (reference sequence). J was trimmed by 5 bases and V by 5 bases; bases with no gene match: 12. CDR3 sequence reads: CASSPQSGTVDEQYF. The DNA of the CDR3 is TGTGCCAGTAGTCCCCAGAGCGGGACCGTTGACGAGCAGTACTTC. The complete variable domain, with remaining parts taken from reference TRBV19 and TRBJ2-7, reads DGGITQSPKYLFRKEGQNVTLSCEQNLNHDAMYWYRQDPGQGLRLIYYSQIVNDFQKGDIAEGYSVSREKKESFPLTVTSAQKNPTAFYLCASSPQSGTVDEQYFGPGTRLTVT.

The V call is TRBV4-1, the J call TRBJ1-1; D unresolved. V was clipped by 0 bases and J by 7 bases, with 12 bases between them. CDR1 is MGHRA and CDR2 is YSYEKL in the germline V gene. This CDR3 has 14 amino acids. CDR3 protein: CASSQDKRAHEAFF. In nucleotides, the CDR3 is TGCGCCAGCAGCCAAGATAAGCGGGCCCATGAAGCTTTCTTT.

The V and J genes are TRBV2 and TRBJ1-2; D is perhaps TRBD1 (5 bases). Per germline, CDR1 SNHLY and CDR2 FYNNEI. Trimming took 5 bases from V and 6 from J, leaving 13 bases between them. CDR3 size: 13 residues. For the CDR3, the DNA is TGTGCCAGCAGTAAGCAGGGTTTCAATGGCTACACCTTC. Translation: CASSKQGFNGYTF.

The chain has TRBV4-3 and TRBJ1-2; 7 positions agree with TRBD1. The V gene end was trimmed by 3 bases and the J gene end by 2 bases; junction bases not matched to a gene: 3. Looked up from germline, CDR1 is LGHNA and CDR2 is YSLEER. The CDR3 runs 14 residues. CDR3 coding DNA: TGCGCCAGCAGCCATCAGGGGGTCAACTATGGCTACACCTTC. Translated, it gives CASSHQGVNYGYTF.

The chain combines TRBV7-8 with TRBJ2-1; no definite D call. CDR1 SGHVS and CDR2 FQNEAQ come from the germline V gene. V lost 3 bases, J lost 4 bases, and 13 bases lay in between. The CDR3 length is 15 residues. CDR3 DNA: TGTGCCAGCAGCTTGTGGCAGAAAACATACAATGAGCAGTTCTTC. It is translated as CASSLWQKTYNEQFF.

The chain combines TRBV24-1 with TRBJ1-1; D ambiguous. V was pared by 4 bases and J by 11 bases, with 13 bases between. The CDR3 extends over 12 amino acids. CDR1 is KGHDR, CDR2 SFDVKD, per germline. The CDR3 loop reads CATSDGSAVAFF. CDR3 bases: TGTGCCACCAGTGACGGCTCTGCGGTGGCTTTCTTT.

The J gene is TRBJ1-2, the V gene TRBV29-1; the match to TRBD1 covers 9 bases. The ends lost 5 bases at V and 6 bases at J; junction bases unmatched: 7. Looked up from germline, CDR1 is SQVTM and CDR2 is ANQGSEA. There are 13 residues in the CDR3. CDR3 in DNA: TGCAGCGTTCTACAGGGGGCAAAGGATGGCTACACCTTC. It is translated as CSVLQGAKDGYTF.

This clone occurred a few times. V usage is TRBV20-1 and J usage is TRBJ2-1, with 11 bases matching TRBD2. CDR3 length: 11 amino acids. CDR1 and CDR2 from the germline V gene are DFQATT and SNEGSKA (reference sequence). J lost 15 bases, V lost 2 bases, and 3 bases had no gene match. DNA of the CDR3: TGCAGTGCTAGAACTAGCGGGGGATGGTTCTTC. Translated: CSARTSGGWFF.

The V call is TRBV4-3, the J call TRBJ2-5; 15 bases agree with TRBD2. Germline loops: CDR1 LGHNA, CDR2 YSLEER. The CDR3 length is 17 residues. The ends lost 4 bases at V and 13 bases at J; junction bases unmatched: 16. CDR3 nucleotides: TGCGCCAGCAGCCCAATGGGACTAGCGGGAGGTCCGGGGGAGCTGTACTTC. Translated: CASSPMGLAGGPGELYF.

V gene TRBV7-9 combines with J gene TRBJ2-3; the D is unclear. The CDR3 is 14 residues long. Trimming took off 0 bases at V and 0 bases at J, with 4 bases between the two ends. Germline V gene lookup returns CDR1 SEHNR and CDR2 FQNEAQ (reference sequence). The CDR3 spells CASSLAASTDTQYF. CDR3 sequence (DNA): TGTGCCAGCAGCTTAGCGGCCAGCACAGATACGCAGTATTTT. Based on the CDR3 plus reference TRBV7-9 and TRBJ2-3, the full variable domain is DTGVSQNPRHKITKRGQNVTFRCDPISEHNRLYWYRQTLGQGPEFLTYFQNEAQLEKSRLLSDRFSAERPKGSFSTLEIQRTEQGDSAMYLCASSLAASTDTQYFGPGTRLTVL.

CDR3 DNA sequence: TGTGCCAGCGAGAGAACAGGGGTAGGGCCCTCCTACAATGAGCAGTTCTTC. Its translation is CASERTGVGPSYNEQFF. This chain connects TRBV27 to TRBJ2-1; 7 bases line up with TRBD1. The CDR3 has 17 amino acids. After removal of 8 bases from V and 0 bases from J, the junction contained 13 bases not matched to a gene. CDR1 MNHEY and CDR2 SMNVEV come from the germline V gene (reference sequence).